Sequencing of this T cell receptor beta chain was carried out in a study of PD-1 and CTLA-4 blockade in melanoma (dated by TCRdb to the early 2020s). Regarding the study in general: The study compared how PD-1 blockade and CTLA-4 blockade affected the melanoma-reactive CD8 T cell response in patients with melanoma.

Looking up the germline V gene yields CDR1 SGHDN and CDR2 FVKESK. Relative to germline, V is 4 bases shorter and J is 4 bases shorter, with 13 bases between their ends. The CDR3 spans 15 residues, from the cysteine through the phenylalanine. This entry keeps only the CDR3 DNA: 45 bases, framed from base 1. Libraries were made using the immunoSEQ multiplex PCR assay. This immuneACCESS table, as held by TCRdb, lists in-frame sequences with V and J called but not all clones. Of the missing ones, under half trace to an unresolved V gene in checked studies; the others have no known cause. Recorded for this sample are 20,000 or so clones; roughly 88% of them occurred a single time. 7.8% of the sample belongs to the ten largest clones. Turning to this clone: Its antigen is still unknown. Base qualities are not provided; no much larger clone lies one nucleotide away.

This chain joins TRBV14 to TRBJ2-2; no D gene call is confident. Sequenced material: CD8+ T cells from peripheral blood, taken before anti-PD-1 treatment. This clonotype originated in a human donor with melanoma. The CDR3 region: CASSRDLPLTGELFF. The DNA reads as follows: TGTGCCAGCAGCCGCGACTTGCCCCTCACCGGGGAGCTGTTTTTT. Extended through the reference TRBV14 and TRBJ2-2 proteins, this CDR3 yields the full variable domain: EAGVTQFPSHSVIEKGQTVTLRCDPISGHDNLYWYRRVMGKEIKFLLHFVKESKQDESGMPNNRFLAERTGGTYSTLKVQPAELEDSGVYFCASSRDLPLTGELFFGEGSRLTVL.